The present T cell receptor (beta chain) was sequenced within a study of identical twins. This CDR3 contains 15 residues. Germline lookup yields CDR1 MNHNS and CDR2 SASEGT. The V and J ends lost 8 bases and 4 bases respectively, with 15 bases between them. TCRdb analysed the 5' RACE reads with MiXCR anew, one entry per CDR3 protein. The table shows approximately 1.8 million distinct CDR3 sequences, with roughly a third occurring only once. Study findings and constraints: For monozygotic twins, models underestimated out-of-frame TCR alpha sharing. In zero-insertion analyses, partial confounding could arise from invariant MAIT and iNKT cells. Carriage of fewer insertions was seen in abundant cord blood beta clonotypes, whereas memory repertoires showed none. Conclusions rested on cross-sectional statistics rather than following the same donors.

A few counts support this clonotype. The antigen remains undetermined. Material for sequencing was cord blood. The sequence came from a newborn girl in good health. The chain joins TRBV6-1 to TRBJ1-6; D remains ambiguous. The chain's CDR3 is CASGRSSLYNSPLHF. The CDR3 bases are TGTGCCAGCGGGAGAAGTTCCCTTTATAATTCACCCCTCCACTTT.